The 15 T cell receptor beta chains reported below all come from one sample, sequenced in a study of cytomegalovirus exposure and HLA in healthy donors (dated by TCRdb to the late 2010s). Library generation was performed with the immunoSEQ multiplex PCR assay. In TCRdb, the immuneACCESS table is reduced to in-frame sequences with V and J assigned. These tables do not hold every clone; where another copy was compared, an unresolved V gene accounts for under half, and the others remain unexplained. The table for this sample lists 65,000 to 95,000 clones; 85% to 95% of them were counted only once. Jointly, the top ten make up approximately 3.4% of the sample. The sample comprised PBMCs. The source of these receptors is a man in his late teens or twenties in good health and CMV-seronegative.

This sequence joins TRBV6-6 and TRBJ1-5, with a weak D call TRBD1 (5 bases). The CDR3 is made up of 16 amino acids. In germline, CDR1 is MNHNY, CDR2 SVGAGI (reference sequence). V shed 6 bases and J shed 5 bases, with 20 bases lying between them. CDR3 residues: CASSRRISARDQPQHF. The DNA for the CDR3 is TGTGCCAGCAGCCGCCGAATATCCGCCAGGGATCAGCCCCAGCATTTT.

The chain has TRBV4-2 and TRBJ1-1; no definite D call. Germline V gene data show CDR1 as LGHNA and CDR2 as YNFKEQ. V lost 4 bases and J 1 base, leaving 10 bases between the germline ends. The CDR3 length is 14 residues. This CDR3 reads CASSPGGGNTEAFF. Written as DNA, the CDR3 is TGTGCCAGCAGCCCTGGAGGCGGGAACACTGAAGCTTTCTTT.

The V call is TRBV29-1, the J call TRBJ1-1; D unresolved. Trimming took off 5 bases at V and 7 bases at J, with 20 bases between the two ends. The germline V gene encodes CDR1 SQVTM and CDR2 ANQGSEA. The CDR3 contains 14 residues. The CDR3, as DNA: TGCAGCGTTATTCTAGTAGGCCTTGTCAGTGAAGCTTTCTTT. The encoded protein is CSVILVGLVSEAFF.

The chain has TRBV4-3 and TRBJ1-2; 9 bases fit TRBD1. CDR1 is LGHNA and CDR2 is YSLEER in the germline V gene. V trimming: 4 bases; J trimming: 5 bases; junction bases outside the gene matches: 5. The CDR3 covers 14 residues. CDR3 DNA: TGCGCCAGCAGCCCCGGGACAGGGTGGTATGGCTACACCTTC. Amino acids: CASSPGTGWYGYTF.

The CDR3 loop reads CASSIVSPGGASQPQHF. In nucleotides, the CDR3 is TGTGCCAGTAGTATAGTAAGTCCGGGAGGGGCCAGTCAGCCCCAGCATTTT. This chain links TRBV19 with TRBJ1-5; a weak D match, TRBD1 (5 bases). The CDR3 spans 17 residues. Trimming stripped 1 base from V and 6 bases from J, with 19 bases between. Germline V CDR1 and CDR2: LNHDA, SQIVND (reference sequence).

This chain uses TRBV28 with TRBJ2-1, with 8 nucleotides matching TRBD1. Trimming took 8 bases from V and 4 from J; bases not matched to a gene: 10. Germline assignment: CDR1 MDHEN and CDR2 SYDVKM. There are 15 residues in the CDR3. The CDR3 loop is CASHPVTGVYNEQFF. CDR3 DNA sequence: TGTGCCAGCCACCCCGTGACAGGGGTATACAATGAGCAGTTCTTC.

Here the CDR3 DNA reads TGTGCCAGCAGCCCGCTAGCGGGGGGGCCCCGAGATACGCAGTATTTT. Protein sequence: CASSPLAGGPRDTQYF. The chain is built from TRBV11-2 and TRBJ2-3; 12 bases are shared with TRBD2. With V trimmed by 5 bases and J by 5 bases, 8 bases remained unmatched. Germline V gene sequence: CDR1 SGHAT, CDR2 FQNNGV. The CDR3 is 16 residues long.

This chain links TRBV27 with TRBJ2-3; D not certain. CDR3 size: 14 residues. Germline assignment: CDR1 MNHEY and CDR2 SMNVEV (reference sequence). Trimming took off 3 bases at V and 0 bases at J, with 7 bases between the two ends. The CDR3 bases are TGTGCCAGCAGTTTTAGAATGAGCACAGATACGCAGTATTTT. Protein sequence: CASSFRMSTDTQYF.

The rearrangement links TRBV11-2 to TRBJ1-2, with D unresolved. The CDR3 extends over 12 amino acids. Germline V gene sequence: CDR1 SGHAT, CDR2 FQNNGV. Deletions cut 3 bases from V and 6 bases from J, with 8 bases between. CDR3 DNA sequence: TGTGCCAGCAGCTTCGGTCTAGATGGCTACACCTTC. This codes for CASSFGLDGYTF. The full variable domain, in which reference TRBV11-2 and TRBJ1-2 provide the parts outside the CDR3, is EAGVAQSPRYKIIEKRQSVAFWCNPISGHATLYWYQQILGQGPKLLIQFQNNGVVDDSQLPKDRFSAERLKGVDSTLKIQPAKLEDSAVYLCASSFGLDGYTFGSGTRLTVV.

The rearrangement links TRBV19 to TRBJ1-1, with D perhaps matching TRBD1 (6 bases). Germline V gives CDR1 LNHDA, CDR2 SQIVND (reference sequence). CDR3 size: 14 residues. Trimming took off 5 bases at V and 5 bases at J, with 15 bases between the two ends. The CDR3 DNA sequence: TGTGCCAGTAGTCCGTCGTGGACAGTTACTGAAGCTTTCTTT. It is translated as CASSPSWTVTEAFF.

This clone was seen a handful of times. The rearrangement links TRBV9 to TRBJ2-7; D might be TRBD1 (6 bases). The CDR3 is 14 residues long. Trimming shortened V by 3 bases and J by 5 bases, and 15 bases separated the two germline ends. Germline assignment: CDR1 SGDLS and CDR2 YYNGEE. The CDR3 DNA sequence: TGTGCCAGCAGCGCCTACAGGGATTTCGACGAGCAGTACTTC. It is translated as CASSAYRDFDEQYF. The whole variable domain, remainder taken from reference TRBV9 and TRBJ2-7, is DSGVTQTPKHLITATGQRVTLRCSPRSGDLSVYWYQQSLDQGLQFLIQYYNGEERAKGNILERFSAQQFPDLHSELNLSSLELGDSALYFCASSAYRDFDEQYFGPGTRLTVT.

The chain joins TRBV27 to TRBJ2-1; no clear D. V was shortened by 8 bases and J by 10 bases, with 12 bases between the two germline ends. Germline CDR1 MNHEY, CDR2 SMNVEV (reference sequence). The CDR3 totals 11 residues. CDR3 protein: CASPPRSEQFF. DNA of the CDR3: TGTGCCAGCCCCCCCCGTTCCGAGCAGTTCTTC.

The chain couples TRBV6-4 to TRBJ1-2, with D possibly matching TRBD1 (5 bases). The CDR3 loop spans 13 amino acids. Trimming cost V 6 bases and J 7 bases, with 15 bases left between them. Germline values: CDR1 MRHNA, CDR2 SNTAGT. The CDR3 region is CASSPSDGAGYTF. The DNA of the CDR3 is TGTGCCAGCAGCCCGTCCGATGGGGCTGGCTACACCTTC.

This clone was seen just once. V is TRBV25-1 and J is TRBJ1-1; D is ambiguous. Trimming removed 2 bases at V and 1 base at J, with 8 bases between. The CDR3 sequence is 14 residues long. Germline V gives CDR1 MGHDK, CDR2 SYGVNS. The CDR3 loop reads CASSEGGGNTEAFF. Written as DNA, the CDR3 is TGTGCCAGCAGTGAAGGAGGCGGGAACACTGAAGCTTTCTTT.

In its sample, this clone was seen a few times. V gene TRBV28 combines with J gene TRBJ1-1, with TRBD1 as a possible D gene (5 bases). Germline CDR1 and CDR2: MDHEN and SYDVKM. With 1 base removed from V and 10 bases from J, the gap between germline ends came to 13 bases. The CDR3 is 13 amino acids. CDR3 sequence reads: CASSLSLGGAAFF. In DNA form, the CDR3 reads TGTGCCAGCAGTTTATCCCTCGGCGGGGCAGCTTTCTTT.